Only one count was recorded for the clone carrying this T cell receptor beta chain. Its antigen remains unknown. The CDR3 loop spans 15 amino acids. From germline, CDR1 is SGHAT and CDR2 FQNNGV. V dropped 7 bases and J dropped 0; count of bases not matched to a gene: 4. The assay was immunoSEQ multiplex PCR, and TCRdb's table has in-frame clones only and misses some. The repertoire includes about 380,000 clones, around four fifths of them detected once, and more than 7% sits in the top ten. The sample belongs to a study of Ad26.COV2.S vaccination and SARS-CoV-2 variants. Overall study results and limits: Vaccine and placebo groups showed comparable non-spike TCR breadth.

The sample's treatment: approximately 18 received Ad26.COV2.S at low or high dose, single or two shots; 5 received placebo; per-sample allocation not given. The study sampled participants on day 63 after the first vaccine or placebo injection. The chain combines TRBV11-2 with TRBJ2-1; TRBD2 agrees at 9 bases. The TCR originated in a person between 18 and 60 years old who received the Ad26.COV2.S COVID-19 vaccine or a placebo. The sample here was peripheral blood, taken in a trial of Ad26.COV2.S vaccine versus placebo. CDR3 nucleotides: TGTGCCAGCAACAAACTAGCGGGCTCCTACAATGAGCAGTTCTTC. As protein: CASNKLAGSYNEQFF.